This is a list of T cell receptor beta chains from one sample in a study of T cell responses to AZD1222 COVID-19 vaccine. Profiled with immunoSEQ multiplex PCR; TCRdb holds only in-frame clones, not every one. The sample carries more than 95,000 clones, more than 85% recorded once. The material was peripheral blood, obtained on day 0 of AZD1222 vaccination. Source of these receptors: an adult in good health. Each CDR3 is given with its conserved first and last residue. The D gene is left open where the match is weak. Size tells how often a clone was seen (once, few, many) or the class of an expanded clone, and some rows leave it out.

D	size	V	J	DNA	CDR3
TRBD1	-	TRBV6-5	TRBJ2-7	TGTGCCAGCAGGGAGTTACAGGGGATCCTACGAGAGCAGTACTTC	CASRELQGILREQYF
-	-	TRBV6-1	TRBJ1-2	TGTGCCAGCAGTGATTGGACAGCACCCAACTATGGCTACACCTTC	CASSDWTAPNYGYTF
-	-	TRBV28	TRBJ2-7	TGTGCCAGCAGTTTAATCGGACCACACTACGAGCAGTACTTC	CASSLIGPHYEQYF
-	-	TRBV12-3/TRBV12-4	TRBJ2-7	TGTGCCAGCAGTTCAGGGGCCCACGAGCAGTACTTC	CASSSGAHEQYF
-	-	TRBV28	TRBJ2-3	TGTGCCAGCACCCCAGGGGGGAGGTCCGATACGCAGTATTTT	CASTPGGRSDTQYF
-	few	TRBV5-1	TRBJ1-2	TGCGCCAGCCGGGCCCCGACGGACTATGGCTACACCTTC	CASRAPTDYGYTF
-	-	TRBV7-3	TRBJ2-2	TGTGCCAGCAGCTTAAGCCGGGGGGACAGCGGCGGGGAGCTGTTTTTT	CASSLSRGDSGGELFF
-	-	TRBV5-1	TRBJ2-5	TGCGCCAGCAGCTTGGACACGGGTACTGAGACCCAGTACTTC	CASSLDTGTETQYF
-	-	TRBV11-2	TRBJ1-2	TGTGCCAGCAGCTTAGCCTTCGGGCATTTCTCTTATGGCTACACCTTC	CASSLAFGHFSYGYTF
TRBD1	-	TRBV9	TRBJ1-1	TGTGCCAGCAGCCCTCGGACAGGCAACACTGAAGCTTTCTTT	CASSPRTGNTEAFF
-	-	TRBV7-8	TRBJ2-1	TGTGCCAGCAGCCCACCCGGACGCGTAACTGATGAGCAGTTCTTC	CASSPPGRVTDEQFF
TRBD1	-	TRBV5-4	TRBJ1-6	TGTGCCAGCAGCTTGGTCCTAGAGGGGGCACATAATTCACCCCTCCACTTT	CASSLVLEGAHNSPLHF
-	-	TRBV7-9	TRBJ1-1	TGTGCCAGCAGCTTAGAGGTGAGCCCGAACACTGAAGCTTTCTTT	CASSLEVSPNTEAFF
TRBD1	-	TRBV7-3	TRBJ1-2	TGTGCCAGCAGCTCTAGAGGCCTACGACAGGGCGCCTCCCCTGGCTACACCTTC	CASSSRGLRQGASPGYTF
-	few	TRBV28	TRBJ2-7	TGTGCCAGCAGTTTGGGATTCCTCTACGAGCAGTACTTC	CASSLGFLYEQYF
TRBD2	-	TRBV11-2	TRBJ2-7	TGTGCCAGCAGCTTAGAGGGGTACAGCGGGGACTACGAGCAGTACTTC	CASSLEGYSGDYEQYF
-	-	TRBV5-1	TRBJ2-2	TGCGCCAGCAGCTTGGGGGGCGGCGCTACCGGGGAGCTGTTTTTT	CASSLGGGATGELFF
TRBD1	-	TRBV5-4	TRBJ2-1	TGTGCCAGCAGCTCGGTGAGACAGGGTGACTATGAGCAGTTCTTC	CASSSVRQGDYEQFF
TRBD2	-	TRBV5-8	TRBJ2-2	TGTGCCAGCAGCTTGCCCGTACTAGCGGGGGCCACCGGGGAGCTGTTTTTT	CASSLPVLAGATGELFF
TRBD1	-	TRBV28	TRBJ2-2	TGTGCCAGCAGCTATACAGGGGGTGGCTACACCGGGGAGCTGTTTTTT	CASSYTGGGYTGELFF
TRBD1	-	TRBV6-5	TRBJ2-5	TGTGCCAGCAGCCCCAGGGGGCCCCAAGAGACCCAGTACTTC	CASSPRGPQETQYF
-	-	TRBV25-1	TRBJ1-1	TGTGCCAGCAGTGACGCAAGGGCCCCAAACACTGAAGCTTTCTTT	CASSDARAPNTEAFF
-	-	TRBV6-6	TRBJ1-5	TGTGCCAGCAGTTATCAGCAGTCCAGCAATCAGCCCCAGCATTTT	CASSYQQSSNQPQHF
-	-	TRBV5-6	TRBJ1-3	TGTGCCAGCAGGATAGGACGAGCTGGAAACACCATATATTTT	CASRIGRAGNTIYF